The 16 T cell receptor beta chains listed next were all sequenced from one sample in a study of blood T cell repertoires in COVID-19 (dated by TCRdb to about 2020). Libraries were prepared through the immunoSEQ multiplex PCR assay. The source is immuneACCESS, and TCRdb retained only in-frame sequences with V and J called. Part of the clones is not carried over; for the studies checked, unresolved V genes explain less than half of this, and the remainder is unexplained. This sample is represented by 100,000 to 150,000 clones; approximately 79% of them were singletons. The ten largest clones capture more than 2% of the sample. Specimen: PBMCs or T cells enriched from blood (not recorded which). The source of these receptors is a man aged 35 to 55 with acute COVID-19.

The J gene is TRBJ1-1, the V gene TRBV5-1; possibly TRBD1 for D (6 bases). Trimming removed 6 bases from V and 0 bases from J, with 9 bases in between. The CDR3 runs to 13 residues. The germline CDR1 and CDR2 sequences are SGHRS and YFSETQ. The CDR3 nucleotides read TGCGCCAGCAAAGGACAGCTGAACACTGAAGCTTTCTTT. Its translation: CASKGQLNTEAFF.

The chain carries TRBV7-3 and TRBJ2-1, with D possibly matching TRBD2 (6 bases). Per germline, CDR1 SGHTA and CDR2 FQGTGA. CDR3 length: 14 amino acids. V gave up 3 bases and J gave up 7 bases, with 13 bases separating them. The CDR3 region has the DNA TGTGCCAGCAGCTTCGGCGGGATGGTAAATGAGCAGTTCTTC. Translation gives CASSFGGMVNEQFF. Drawing the rest from reference TRBV7-3 and TRBJ2-1, the complete variable domain is GAGVSQTPSNKVTEKGKYVELRCDPISGHTALYWYRQSLGQGPEFLIYFQGTGAADDSGLPNDRFFAVRPEGSVSTLKIQRTERGDSAVYLCASSFGGMVNEQFFGPGTRLTVL.

Concerning this clone: A read error may produce the germline difference seen at one junction end. This chain joins TRBV7-7 and TRBJ2-1, with D perhaps matching TRBD2 (7 bases). Germline values: CDR1 SSHAT, CDR2 FNYEAQ (reference sequence). The CDR3 covers 15 residues. CDR3 nucleotides: TGTGCTAGCAGCTCGGTGGCGGGGGCCCACAATGAGCAGTTCTTC. This codes for CASSSVAGAHNEQFF.

The gene calls are TRBV5-1 and TRBJ1-5, with 7 positions matching TRBD1. From germline, CDR1 is SGHRS and CDR2 YFSETQ. CDR3 length equals 13 residues. The V and J ends lost 0 bases and 7 bases, in that order; junction bases with no gene match: 1. Written as DNA, the CDR3 is TGCGCCAGCAGCTTGGGACAGGGCCAGCCCCAGCATTTT. As protein: CASSLGQGQPQHF.

The chain couples TRBV5-6 to TRBJ2-3; 10 nucleotides agree with TRBD2. The CDR3 has 17 residues. The germline gives CDR1 SGHDT, CDR2 YYEEEE. V was pared by 4 bases and J by 0 bases, with 8 bases of the junction left unmatched. CDR3 coding DNA: TGTGCCAGCAGCCGTGGGAGTAGCGGGAGGAGCACAGATACGCAGTATTTT. Its protein product is CASSRGSSGRSTDTQYF.

The J gene is TRBJ1-6, the V gene TRBV5-1, with TRBD1 matching 8 bases. Germline CDR1 and CDR2: SGHRS and YFSETQ. This CDR3 has 15 amino acids. With V trimmed by 4 bases and J by 7 bases, 7 bases remained unmatched. CDR3 protein: CASSEGQGENSPLHF. As DNA, the CDR3 is TGCGCCAGCAGCGAAGGACAGGGAGAGAATTCACCCCTCCACTTT.

The V gene is TRBV28, the J gene TRBJ2-3; 8 bases are shared with TRBD2. Germline lookup yields CDR1 MDHEN and CDR2 SYDVKM. Losses at the gene ends were 8 bases for V and 1 base for J; bases not matched to a gene: 2. This CDR3 is 13 amino acids long. DNA of the CDR3: TGTGCCAGCGTGACTAGCGGCACAGATACGCAGTATTTT. The encoded protein is CASVTSGTDTQYF.

This clone was seen a handful of times. The gene calls are TRBV19 and TRBJ1-2, with TRBD1 as a possible D gene (5 bases). The CDR3 loop spans 12 amino acids. Between the trimmed V and J ends, which lost 9 bases and 4 bases, there was a span of 12 bases. Per germline, CDR1 LNHDA and CDR2 SQIVND (reference sequence). The CDR3: CASRAGTYGYTF. In DNA form, the CDR3 reads TGTGCCAGCAGAGCGGGGACCTATGGCTACACCTTC.

The genes are TRBV6-5 and TRBJ2-7, with D possibly matching TRBD1 (6 bases). This CDR3 has 16 residues. From germline, CDR1 is MNHEY and CDR2 SVGAGI. V lost 0 bases and J 0 bases, leaving 12 bases between the germline ends. CDR3 sequence: CASSYSRGGPSYEQYF. CDR3 bases: TGTGCCAGCAGTTACTCACGAGGGGGACCCTCCTACGAGCAGTACTTC.

The chain couples TRBV3-1 (or the pseudogene TRBV3-2) to TRBJ2-2; D ambiguous. CDR1 and CDR2 from the germline V gene are LGHDT and YNNKEL (reference sequence). The CDR3 spans 15 residues. Trimming took off 7 bases at V and 1 base at J, with 13 bases between the two ends. The CDR3 sequence is CASTSTIENTGELFF. CDR3 in DNA: TGTGCCAGCACCTCAACGATAGAGAACACCGGGGAGCTGTTTTTT.

The CDR3 reads CASSQDVRASSYNEQFF. The CDR3 bases are TGTGCCAGCAGCCAAGATGTCAGGGCTAGCTCCTACAATGAGCAGTTCTTC. The chain combines TRBV4-2 with TRBJ2-1, with D perhaps matching TRBD1 (5 bases). Trimming left V 0 bases short and J 0 bases short, with 12 bases between. Per germline, CDR1 LGHNA and CDR2 YNFKEQ. This CDR3 region has 17 residues.

This rearrangement joins TRBV30 to TRBJ1-6; no firm D call. Trimming stripped 1 base from V and 10 bases from J, with 11 bases between. This CDR3 has 13 residues. CDR1 and CDR2 (germline): GTSNPN, SVGIG (reference sequence). The CDR3 sequence is CAWSEQNESPLHF. The DNA of the CDR3 is TGTGCCTGGAGTGAACAGAATGAGTCACCCCTCCACTTT.

The J gene is TRBJ1-4, the V gene TRBV18, with D possibly matching TRBD1 (6 bases). The CDR3 length is 17 residues. The germline V and J ends were trimmed by 3 bases and 4 bases, with 18 bases remaining between them. CDR1 and CDR2 (germline): KGHSH, LQKENI. This CDR3 is CASSPGQKVGVNEKLFF. The CDR3 region has the DNA TGTGCCAGCTCACCCGGACAGAAGGTCGGGGTTAATGAAAAACTGTTTTTT.

This clone was seen a few times. The J gene is TRBJ2-3, the V gene TRBV5-1, with 10 bases that match TRBD2. The CDR3 has 15 residues. Germline values: CDR1 SGHRS, CDR2 YFSETQ. V lost 6 bases, J lost 5 bases, and 9 bases stayed unmatched. This chain's CDR3 is CASTNSGGIGDTQYF. The CDR3 coding sequence is TGCGCCAGCACCAATAGCGGGGGGATCGGAGATACGCAGTATTTT.

The chain combines TRBV12-3 or TRBV12-4 with TRBJ2-3; tentative D call: TRBD2 (5 bases). Between the trimmed V and J ends, which lost 8 bases and 2 bases, there was a span of 8 bases. This CDR3 is built from 12 residues. The CDR3: CASLGITDTQYF. In nucleotides, the CDR3 is TGTGCCAGCCTCGGGATCACAGATACGCAGTATTTT.

This clone is a singleton in its sample. This rearrangement joins TRBV11-3 to TRBJ2-2, with 8 bases lining up with TRBD1. Germline CDR1 SGHNT, CDR2 YENEEA. After removal of 5 bases from V and 0 bases from J, the junction contained 2 bases not matched to a gene. The CDR3 extends over 15 amino acids. In nucleotides, the CDR3 is TGTGCCAGCAGCCCGGGACAGGCGAACACCGGGGAGCTGTTTTTT. This gives the protein CASSPGQANTGELFF.